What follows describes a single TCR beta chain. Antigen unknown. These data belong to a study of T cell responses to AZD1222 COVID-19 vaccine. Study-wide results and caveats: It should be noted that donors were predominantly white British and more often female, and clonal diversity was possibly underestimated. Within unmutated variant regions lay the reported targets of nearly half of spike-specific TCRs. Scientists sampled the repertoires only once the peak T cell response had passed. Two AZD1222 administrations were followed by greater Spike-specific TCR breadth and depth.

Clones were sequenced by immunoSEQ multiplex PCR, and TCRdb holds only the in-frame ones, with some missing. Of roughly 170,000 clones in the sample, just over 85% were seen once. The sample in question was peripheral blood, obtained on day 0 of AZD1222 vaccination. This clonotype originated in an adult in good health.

Here the CDR3 reads CASSPRTSGGEQFF. The CDR3 DNA reads TGTGCCAGCAGCCCCCGGACTAGCGGGGGTGAGCAGTTCTTC. V gene TRBV9 combines with J gene TRBJ2-1, with 13 bases identical to TRBD2. V dropped 4 bases and J dropped 9; count of bases not matched to a gene: 4. The CDR3 spans 14 residues. Germline CDR1 reads SGDLS; CDR2 reads YYNGEE. Using reference TRBV9 and TRBJ2-1 for the parts outside the CDR3, the full variable domain is DSGVTQTPKHLITATGQRVTLRCSPRSGDLSVYWYQQSLDQGLQFLIQYYNGEERAKGNILERFSAQQFPDLHSELNLSSLELGDSALYFCASSPRTSGGEQFFGPGTRLTVL.